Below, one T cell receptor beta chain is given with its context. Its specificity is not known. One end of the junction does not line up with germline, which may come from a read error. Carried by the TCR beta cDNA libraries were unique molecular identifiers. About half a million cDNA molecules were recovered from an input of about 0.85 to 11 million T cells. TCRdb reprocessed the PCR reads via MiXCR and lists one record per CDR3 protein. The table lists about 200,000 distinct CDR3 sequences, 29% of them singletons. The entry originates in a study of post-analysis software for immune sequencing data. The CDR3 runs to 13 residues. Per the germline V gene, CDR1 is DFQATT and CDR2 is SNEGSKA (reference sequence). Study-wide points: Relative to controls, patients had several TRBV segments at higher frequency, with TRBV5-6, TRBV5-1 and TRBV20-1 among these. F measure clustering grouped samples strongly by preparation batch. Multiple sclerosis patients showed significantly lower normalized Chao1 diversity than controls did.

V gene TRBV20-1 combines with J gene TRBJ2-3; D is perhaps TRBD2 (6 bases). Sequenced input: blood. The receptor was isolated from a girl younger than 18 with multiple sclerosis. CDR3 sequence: CSASRTTTDAQYF. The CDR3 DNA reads TGCAGTGCTAGTCGGACTACCACAGATGCGCAGTATTTT.